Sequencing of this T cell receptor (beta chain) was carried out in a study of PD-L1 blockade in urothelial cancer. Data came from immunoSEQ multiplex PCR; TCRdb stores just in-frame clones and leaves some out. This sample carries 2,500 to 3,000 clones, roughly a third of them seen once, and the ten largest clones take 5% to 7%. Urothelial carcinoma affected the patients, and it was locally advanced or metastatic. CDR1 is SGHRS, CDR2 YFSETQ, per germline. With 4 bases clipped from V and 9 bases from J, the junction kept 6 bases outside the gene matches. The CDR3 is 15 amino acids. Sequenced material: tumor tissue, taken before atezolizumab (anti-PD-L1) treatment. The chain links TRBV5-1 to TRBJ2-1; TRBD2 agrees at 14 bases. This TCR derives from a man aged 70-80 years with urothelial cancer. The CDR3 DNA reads TGCGCCAGCAGCCTGGGACTAGCGGGGGTAAGTGAGCAGTTCTTC. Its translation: CASSLGLAGVSEQFF.